This TCR beta chain derives from a study of CD8 T cells in Susac syndrome. Germline CDR1 reads MGHRA; CDR2 reads YSYEKL. The CDR3 sequence is 17 residues long. With 4 bases clipped from V and 2 bases from J, the junction kept 6 bases outside the gene matches. Random hexamers served to reverse transcribe roughly 0.45 to 1 ug RNA. TCRdb fed the immunoSEQ multiplex PCR reads into MiXCR, producing one record per CDR3 protein. This sample has 250,000 to 350,000 distinct CDR3 sequences; more than 75% occur once, and the top ten carry approximately 0.12%. This receptor was identified in a human donor with multiple sclerosis. J is TRBJ2-6 and V is TRBV4-1, with 9 bases that match TRBD1. Source material: CD8+ T cells from PBMCs. The DNA of the CDR3 is TGCGCCAGCAGCCTCGGGACAGGGAACCCTGGGGCCAACGTCCTGACTTTC. It specifies CASSLGTGNPGANVLTF.